Detailed here is one T cell receptor (beta chain). The germline gene is not matched at one end of the junction; a read error may be the cause. This sample's time point: persistent/refractory GD, antithyroid drugs over 5 years with positive TRAb. PBMC-derived RNA was used for the TCR library. This sample was taken from a study of regulatory T cells in long-lasting Graves disease. CDR3 regions were amplified by Arm-PCR using iRepertoire HTBI primers to build TCR beta libraries. MiXCR was run by TCRdb on the multiplex PCR reads, yielding one entry per CDR3 protein. The sample has about 310,000 distinct CDR3 sequences; 22% are singletons. This CDR3 region has 17 residues. In germline, CDR1 is SEHNR, CDR2 FQNEAQ (reference sequence).

Source: peripheral blood mononuclear cells (PBMCs), taken when the disease was refractory, from a patient treated with antithyroid drugs. This receptor was obtained from a female donor with Graves disease. The genes are TRBV7-9 and TRBJ2-1; 9 nucleotides match TRBD2. The CDR3 sequence is CASSLVPAGGLGNVQFF. In DNA, the CDR3 is TGTGCCAGCAGCTTAGTACCTGCGGGAGGGCTCGGGAATGTGCAGTTCTTC.